These T cell receptor beta chains were read from a single sample in a study of persistence of HIV-infected CD4 T cells. The method was immunoSEQ multiplex PCR; TCRdb's version includes in-frame clones alone and lacks a portion of them. The sample yields around 48,000 clones, about four fifths seen once. Their recognized antigens are unknown. This specimen consisted of CD4+ T cells sorted from PBMCs after approximately 19-hour stimulation, obtained from a patient who received antiretroviral therapy. Source of these receptors: an adult man with HIV who was CMV-seropositive. Each CDR3 is given with its conserved first and last residue. The order of the fields is V gene, D gene, J gene, clone size, CDR3 DNA, CDR3 protein. The D gene is left open where the match is weak. Clone sizes are given selectively: once, few, many, or a class where the clone is expanded.

V: TRBV19
D: -
J: TRBJ2-7
size: once
DNA: TGTGCCAGTAGTATCGCACAGAGGACCCTTCCCTACGAGCAGTACTTC
CDR3: CASSIAQRTLPYEQYF

V: TRBV10-2
D: -
J: TRBJ1-6
size: -
DNA: TGCGCCAGCCGGACCATGACAGGCGGTGGACTTAATTCACCCCTCCACTTT
CDR3: CASRTMTGGGLNSPLHF

V: TRBV5-1
D: TRBD2
J: TRBJ2-7
size: -
DNA: TGCGCCAGCAGCTGCAATCCGGGACTAGCGGGATGCGGAGCCGCCTACGAGCAGTACTTC
CDR3: CASSCNPGLAGCGAAYEQYF

V: TRBV6-5
D: -
J: TRBJ1-1
size: few
DNA: TGTGCCAGCAGTTACCAGTCGAGAGGGGTTGCAGCTTTCTTT
CDR3: CASSYQSRGVAAFF

V: TRBV19
D: TRBD2
J: TRBJ2-2
size: few
DNA: TGTGCCATAAGCTCCGGGACTAGCGGGGGCGGGGAGCTGTTTTTT
CDR3: CAISSGTSGGGELFF

V: TRBV6-5
D: -
J: TRBJ2-3
size: once
DNA: TGTGCCAGCAGAACGACAGACTATAGCACAGATACGCAGTATTTT
CDR3: CASRTTDYSTDTQYF

V: TRBV5-4
D: -
J: TRBJ1-2
size: -
DNA: TGTGCCAGCAGCTTGGCTGGGGTAGCGCATGGCTACACCTTC
CDR3: CASSLAGVAHGYTF

V: TRBV6-1
D: -
J: TRBJ1-2
size: many
DNA: TGTGCCAGCAGTGAGAGCGGCAGAGGCGCTGTCTATGGCTACACCTTC
CDR3: CASSESGRGAVYGYTF

V: TRBV10-3
D: TRBD1
J: TRBJ1-2
size: -
DNA: TGTGCCATCAGTGGGGGACAGGCCCGCTATGGCTACACCTTC
CDR3: CAISGGQARYGYTF

V: TRBV25-1
D: -
J: TRBJ2-5
size: -
DNA: TGTGCCAGCAAAACGGGACTTTTGAGGGAGACCCAGTACTTC
CDR3: CASKTGLLRETQYF

V: TRBV6-6
D: TRBD1
J: TRBJ2-2
size: -
DNA: TGTGCCAGCATCGGGACAGGGGGTACCGGGGAGCTGTTTTTT
CDR3: CASIGTGGTGELFF

V: TRBV11-3
D: -
J: TRBJ1-1
size: -
DNA: TGTGCCAGCAGCCCCGGAGGAGGGTACACTGAAGCTTTCTTT
CDR3: CASSPGGGYTEAFF

V: TRBV27
D: TRBD1
J: TRBJ1-2
size: -
DNA: TGTGCCAGCAGTGCAAGCCGGGACAGGGTTAACTATGGCTACACCTTC
CDR3: CASSASRDRVNYGYTF

V: TRBV11-1
D: -
J: TRBJ1-1
size: -
DNA: TGTGCCAGCAGCTTGGGGCGGACCACTGAAGCTTTCTTT
CDR3: CASSLGRTTEAFF

V: TRBV4-1
D: -
J: TRBJ1-1
size: -
DNA: TGCGCCAGCAGCCAAAGAATGGACTTCGCGAACACTGAAGCTTTCTTT
CDR3: CASSQRMDFANTEAFF

V: TRBV9
D: -
J: TRBJ2-7
size: few
DNA: TGTGCCAGCAGCCCGGGACTTGAGGCTTACGAGCAGTACTTC
CDR3: CASSPGLEAYEQYF

V: TRBV10-3
D: -
J: TRBJ1-1
size: -
DNA: TGTGCCATCAGAGCCTCCGTCGACATGAACACTGAAGCTTTCTTT
CDR3: CAIRASVDMNTEAFF

V: TRBV7-2
D: -
J: TRBJ1-5
size: -
DNA: TGTGCCAGCAGCTTAGTGTTCGGTCAGCCCCAGCATTTT
CDR3: CASSLVFGQPQHF

V: TRBV18
D: -
J: TRBJ2-5
size: -
DNA: TGTGCCAGCTCACCAATCGGGACGGAAGAGACCCAGTACTTC
CDR3: CASSPIGTEETQYF

V: TRBV5-6
D: TRBD1
J: TRBJ2-7
size: -
DNA: TGTGCCAGCAGCTTGGGGGGACGTTTAGTGGGGACAGGGTCCTACGAGCAGTACTTC
CDR3: CASSLGGRLVGTGSYEQYF

V: TRBV19
D: TRBD2
J: TRBJ2-7
size: -
DNA: TGTGCCAGTAGCGAAGGGACTAGCGGGAGCGACGAGCAGTACTTC
CDR3: CASSEGTSGSDEQYF

V: TRBV15
D: -
J: TRBJ2-1
size: -
DNA: TGTGCCACCAGCCGGGGTTACAATGAGCAGTTCTTC
CDR3: CATSRGYNEQFF

V: TRBV18
D: -
J: TRBJ1-6
size: -
DNA: TGTGCCAGCAGACCGGGGGCAGAACCGAATTCACCCCTCCACTTT
CDR3: CASRPGAEPNSPLHF

V: TRBV2
D: -
J: TRBJ1-4
size: -
DNA: TGTGCCAGCAGAAGGACTGTTTTTGCAACTAATGAAAAACTGTTTTTT
CDR3: CASRRTVFATNEKLFF

V: TRBV4-3
D: -
J: TRBJ1-1
size: few
DNA: TGCGCCAGCAGCCAAGTCTACCTGCTCGACACTGAAGCTTTCTTT
CDR3: CASSQVYLLDTEAFF

V: TRBV7-9
D: -
J: TRBJ1-5
size: -
DNA: TGTGCCAGCAGCCCCTCCTCAACAGGGCGGTGGCAGCCCCAGCATTTT
CDR3: CASSPSSTGRWQPQHF

V: TRBV18
D: -
J: TRBJ2-7
size: -
DNA: TGTGCCAGCTCTCTTAGGTCCTACGAGCAGTACTTC
CDR3: CASSLRSYEQYF

V: TRBV18
D: -
J: TRBJ1-5
size: -
DNA: TGTGCCAGCTCACCACGGAGGGGAGAGTATCAGCCCCAGCATTTT
CDR3: CASSPRRGEYQPQHF

V: TRBV11-2
D: -
J: TRBJ2-2
size: once
DNA: TGTGCCAGCAGCCGCCTGTTAGGGAGTGGTTTCACCGGGGAGCTGTTTTTT
CDR3: CASSRLLGSGFTGELFF

V: TRBV3-1/TRBV3-2
D: TRBD2
J: TRBJ2-7
size: -
DNA: TGTGCCAGCAGCCTCCTAGCGGGAGACTCCTACGAGCAGTACTTC
CDR3: CASSLLAGDSYEQYF

V: TRBV25-1
D: -
J: TRBJ2-2
size: -
DNA: TGTGCCAGCAGTGGGCGTATTAACACCGGGGAGCTGTTTTTT
CDR3: CASSGRINTGELFF

V: TRBV18
D: TRBD2
J: TRBJ2-7
size: -
DNA: TGTGCCAGCTCACCTTACTCGGGCGGGAGGGGCTACGAGCAGTACTTC
CDR3: CASSPYSGGRGYEQYF

V: TRBV7-8
D: TRBD2
J: TRBJ2-7
size: -
DNA: TGTGCCAGCAGCTTAATAATAGCGGGTCATGAGCAGTACTTC
CDR3: CASSLIIAGHEQYF

V: TRBV19
D: -
J: TRBJ1-3
size: -
DNA: TGTGCCAGTACCAGAGGGGGCTCTGGAAACACCATATATTTT
CDR3: CASTRGGSGNTIYF

V: TRBV5-1
D: -
J: TRBJ2-2
size: -
DNA: TGCGCCAGCAGCTTGGACCCGGGAAACACCGGGGAGCTGTTTTTT
CDR3: CASSLDPGNTGELFF